This T cell receptor (beta chain) was identified in a study of TIL therapy for anti-PD-1-resistant metastatic lung cancer. The libraries were made with immunoSEQ v3. Assay: immunoSEQ multiplex PCR; the TCRdb copy retains only in-frame clones and omits some. The sample lists over 15,000 clones, roughly 70% occurring once. Documented time point: pre-treatment sample, taken before nivolumab and TIL therapy. This CDR3 comprises 16 residues. From germline, CDR1 is LGHNA and CDR2 YNFKEQ. The trim removed 0 bases at V and 3 bases at J, leaving 6 bases unmatched. This TCR was sampled from a person aged 25-80 years with non-small cell lung cancer. The sample was blood, taken at baseline. The chain uses TRBV4-2 and TRBJ1-1; 8 bases agree with TRBD1. CDR3 in amino acids: CASSQDRTGPYTEAFF. CDR3 nucleotide sequence: TGTGCCAGCAGCCAAGATAGGACAGGGCCTTACACTGAAGCTTTCTTT.